One T cell receptor beta chain is described in this entry. Its target is unknown. Using immunoSEQ multiplex PCR, the repertoire was profiled, and TCRdb retains in-frame clones only, with some absent. Of some 150,000 clones in the sample, about 90% were seen once. CDR1 and CDR2 (germline): SGHTA, FQGNSA. V dropped 5 bases and J dropped 7 bases, with 15 bases sitting between them. This CDR3 is 14 amino acids long. The data were obtained in a study of T cell responses to AZD1222 COVID-19 vaccine. Study conclusions and caveats: Nearly half of spike-specific TCRs reportedly target variant regions that are unmutated in the B.1.351 and B.1.1.7 variants. Spike-specific TCR repertoires showed rising breadth and depth after two AZD1222 doses.

This TCR came from an adult in good health. Sequenced material: peripheral blood, taken on day 0 of MenACWY control vaccination. The chain carries TRBV7-2 and TRBJ1-5; no firm D call. CDR3 in DNA: TGTGCCAGCAGCCCGGACCGCCTGGGCCAGCCCCAGCATTTT. Translating gives CASSPDRLGQPQHF.